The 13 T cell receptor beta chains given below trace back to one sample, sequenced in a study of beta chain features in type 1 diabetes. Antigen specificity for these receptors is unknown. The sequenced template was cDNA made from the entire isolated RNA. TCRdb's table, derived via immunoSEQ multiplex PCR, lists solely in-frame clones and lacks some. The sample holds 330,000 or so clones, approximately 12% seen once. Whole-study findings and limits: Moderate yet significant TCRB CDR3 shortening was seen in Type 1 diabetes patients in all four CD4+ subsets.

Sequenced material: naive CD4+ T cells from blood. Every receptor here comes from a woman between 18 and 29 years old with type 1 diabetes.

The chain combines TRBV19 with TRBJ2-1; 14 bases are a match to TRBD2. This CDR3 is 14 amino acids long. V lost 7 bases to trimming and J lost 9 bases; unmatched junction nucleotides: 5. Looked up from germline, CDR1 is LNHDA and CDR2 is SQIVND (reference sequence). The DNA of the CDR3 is TGTGCCAGTACAGGGACTAGCGGGGGCCCTGAGCAGTTCTTC. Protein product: CASTGTSGGPEQFF.

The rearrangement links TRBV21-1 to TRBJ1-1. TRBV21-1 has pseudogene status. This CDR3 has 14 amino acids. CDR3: CASSKRVGPDEAFF. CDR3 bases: TGTGCCAGCAGCAAACGGGTGGGTCCGGATGAAGCTTTCTTT.

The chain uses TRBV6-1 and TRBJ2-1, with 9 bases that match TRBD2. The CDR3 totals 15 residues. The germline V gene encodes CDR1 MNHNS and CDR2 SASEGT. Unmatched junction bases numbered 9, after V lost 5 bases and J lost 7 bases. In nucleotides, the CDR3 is TGTGCCAGCAGTCAAACTGGGGCGGGGGGGAATGAGCAGTTCTTC. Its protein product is CASSQTGAGGNEQFF.

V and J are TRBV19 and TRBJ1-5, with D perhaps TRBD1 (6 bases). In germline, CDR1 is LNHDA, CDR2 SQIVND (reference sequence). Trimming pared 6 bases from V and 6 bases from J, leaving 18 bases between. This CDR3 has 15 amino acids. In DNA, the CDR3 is TGTGCCAGTAGGGACCGGACAGTTTCTAGTCAGCCCCAGCATTTT. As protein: CASRDRTVSSQPQHF.

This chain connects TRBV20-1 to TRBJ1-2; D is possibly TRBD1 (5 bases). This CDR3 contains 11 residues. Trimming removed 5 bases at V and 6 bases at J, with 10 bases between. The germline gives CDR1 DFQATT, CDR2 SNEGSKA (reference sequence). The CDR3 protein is CSAGGGNGYTF. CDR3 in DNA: TGCAGTGCTGGGGGAGGGAATGGCTACACCTTC.

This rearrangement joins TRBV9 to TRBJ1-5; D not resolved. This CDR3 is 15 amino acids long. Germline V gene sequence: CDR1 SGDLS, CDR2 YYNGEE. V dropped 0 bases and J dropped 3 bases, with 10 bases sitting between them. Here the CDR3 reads CASSVDLGLNQPQHF. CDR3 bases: TGTGCCAGCAGCGTAGATCTAGGCCTCAATCAGCCCCAGCATTTT.

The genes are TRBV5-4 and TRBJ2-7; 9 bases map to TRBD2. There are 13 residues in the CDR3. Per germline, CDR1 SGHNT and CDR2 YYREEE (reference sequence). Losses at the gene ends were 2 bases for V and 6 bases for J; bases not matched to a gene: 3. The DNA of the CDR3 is TGTGCCAGCAGCTTAGCGGGAGGATTCGAGCAGTACTTC. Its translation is CASSLAGGFEQYF.

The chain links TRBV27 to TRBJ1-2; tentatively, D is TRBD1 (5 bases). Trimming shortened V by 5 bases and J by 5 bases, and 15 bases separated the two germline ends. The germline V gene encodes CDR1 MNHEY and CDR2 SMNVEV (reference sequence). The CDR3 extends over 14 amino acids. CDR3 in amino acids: CASSPHAAGYGYTF. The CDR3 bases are TGTGCCAGCAGTCCTCATGCGGCAGGGTATGGCTACACCTTC.

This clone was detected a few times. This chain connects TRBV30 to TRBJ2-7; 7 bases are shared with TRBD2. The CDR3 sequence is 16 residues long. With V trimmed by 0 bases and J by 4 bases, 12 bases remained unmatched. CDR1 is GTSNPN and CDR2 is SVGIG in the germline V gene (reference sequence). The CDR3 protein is CAWSVLSRRREYEQYF. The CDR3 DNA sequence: TGTGCCTGGAGTGTACTCAGTCGTCGGCGGGAGTACGAGCAGTACTTC.

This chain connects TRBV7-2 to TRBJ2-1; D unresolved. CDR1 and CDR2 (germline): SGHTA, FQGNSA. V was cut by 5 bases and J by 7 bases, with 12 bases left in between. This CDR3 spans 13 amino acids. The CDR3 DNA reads TGTGCCAGCAGCCGCAACGTCGCGAATGAGCAGTTCTTC. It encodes CASSRNVANEQFF.

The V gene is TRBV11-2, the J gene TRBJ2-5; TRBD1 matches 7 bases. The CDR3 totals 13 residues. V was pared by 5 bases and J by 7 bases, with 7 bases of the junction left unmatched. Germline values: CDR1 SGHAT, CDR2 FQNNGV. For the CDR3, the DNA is TGTGCCAGCAGCCCCAGAGGGGGCGGGACCCAGTACTTC. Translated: CASSPRGGGTQYF.

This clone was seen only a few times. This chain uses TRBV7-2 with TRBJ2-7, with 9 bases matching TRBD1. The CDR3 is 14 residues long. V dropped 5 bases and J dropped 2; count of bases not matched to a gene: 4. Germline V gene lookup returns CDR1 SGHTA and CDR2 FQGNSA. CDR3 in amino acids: CASSRTGAAYEQYF. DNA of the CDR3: TGTGCCAGCAGCAGGACAGGGGCGGCCTACGAGCAGTACTTC.

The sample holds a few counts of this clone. CDR3 bases: TGTGCCAGCAGCGTCGGGACTAGCGGGAGGCCCCCCTCCTACAATGAGCAGTTCTTC. Translating gives CASSVGTSGRPPSYNEQFF. This chain links TRBV11-2 with TRBJ2-1, with TRBD2 matching over 15 bases. This CDR3 contains 19 residues. V lost 5 bases to trimming and J lost 0 bases; unmatched junction nucleotides: 8. Germline assignment: CDR1 SGHAT and CDR2 FQNNGV.